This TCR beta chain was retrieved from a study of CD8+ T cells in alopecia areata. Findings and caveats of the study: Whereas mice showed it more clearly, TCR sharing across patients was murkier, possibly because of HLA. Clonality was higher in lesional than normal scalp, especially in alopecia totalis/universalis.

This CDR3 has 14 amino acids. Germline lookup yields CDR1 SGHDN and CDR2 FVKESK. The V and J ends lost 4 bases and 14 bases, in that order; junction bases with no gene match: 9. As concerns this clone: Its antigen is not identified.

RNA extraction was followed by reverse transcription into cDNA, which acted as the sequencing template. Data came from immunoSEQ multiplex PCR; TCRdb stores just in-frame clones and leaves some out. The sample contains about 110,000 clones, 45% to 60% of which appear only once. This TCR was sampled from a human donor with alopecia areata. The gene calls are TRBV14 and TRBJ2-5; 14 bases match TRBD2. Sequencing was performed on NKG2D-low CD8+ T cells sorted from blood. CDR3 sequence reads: CASSLVGTSGSQYF. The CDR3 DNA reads TGTGCCAGCAGCCTAGTCGGGACTAGCGGGAGTCAATACTTC.